The text below deals with one T cell receptor (beta chain). The data belong to a study of T-cell reconstitution after alpha-beta-depleted transplantation in children. Unique molecular identifiers were incorporated into the prepared TCRbeta library. TCRdb passed the PCR reads through MiXCR, listing each CDR3 protein once. The table has about 580,000 distinct CDR3 sequences, roughly 23% seen once. Deletions cut 0 bases from V and 2 bases from J, with 13 bases between. The CDR3 spans 16 residues. Germline V CDR1 and CDR2: SNHLY, FYNNEI. This specimen was PBMCs, mostly from graft donor cells, taken 360 days after TCRalphabeta/CD19-depleted stem cell transplant. This chain joins TRBV2 and TRBJ1-1; D not resolved. This clonotype was obtained from a boy under two years old who had a stem cell transplant for acute myeloid leukemia, so the T cells may come from the graft donor. The DNA of the CDR3 is TGTGCCAGCAGTGAAGCCCGAGGATTCGCTAACACTGAAGCTTTCTTT. Encoded protein: CASSEARGFANTEAFF.